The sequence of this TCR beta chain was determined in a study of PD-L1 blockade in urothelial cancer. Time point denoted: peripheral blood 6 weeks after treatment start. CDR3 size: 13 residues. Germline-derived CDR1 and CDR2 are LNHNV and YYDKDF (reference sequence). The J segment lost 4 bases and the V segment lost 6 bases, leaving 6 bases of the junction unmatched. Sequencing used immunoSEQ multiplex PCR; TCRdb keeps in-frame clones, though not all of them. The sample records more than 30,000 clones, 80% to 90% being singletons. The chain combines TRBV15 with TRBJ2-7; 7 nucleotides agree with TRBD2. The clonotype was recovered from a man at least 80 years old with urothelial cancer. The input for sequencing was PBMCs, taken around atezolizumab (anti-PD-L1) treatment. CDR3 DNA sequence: TGTGCCACCAGAGGCAGGCGGGAGTACGAGCAGTACTTC. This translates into CATRGRREYEQYF.